The 30 T cell receptor beta chains below come from one sample, sequenced in a study of T cell responses to AZD1222 COVID-19 vaccine. The method was immunoSEQ multiplex PCR; TCRdb's version includes in-frame clones alone and lacks a portion of them. The sample consists of 90,000 to 130,000 clones, around 81% of them appearing once. The specimen comprised peripheral blood, sampled on day 0 of AZD1222 vaccination. All receptors derive from an adult in good health.

The chain carries TRBV30 and TRBJ1-5, with D tentatively TRBD1 (6 bases). V was pared by 4 bases and J by 4 bases, with 11 bases between. Germline CDR1 is GTSNPN and CDR2 is SVGIG (reference sequence). The CDR3 runs 13 residues. The CDR3 coding sequence is TGTGCCTGGACGGACAGTCCAAATCAGCCCCAGCATTTT. This codes for CAWTDSPNQPQHF.

The genes are TRBV7-8 and TRBJ2-3; TRBD2 agrees at 12 bases. V was pared by 5 bases and J by 5 bases, with 11 bases of the junction left unmatched. CDR3 length: 17 amino acids. Germline values: CDR1 SGHVS, CDR2 FQNEAQ. This chain's CDR3 is CASSPSRLAGDGDTQYF. CDR3 bases: TGTGCCAGCAGCCCCTCCCGACTAGCGGGAGATGGAGATACGCAGTATTTT.

The V gene is TRBV23-1, the J gene TRBJ2-1; no reliable D call. TRBV23-1 is designated an ORF whose function remains uncertain. Trimming shortened V by 3 bases and J by 0 bases, and 9 bases separated the two germline ends. This CDR3 is 15 amino acids long. The DNA of the CDR3 is TGCGCCAGCAGTCACCCCGGCGGCTCCTACAATGAGCAGTTCTTC. Amino acid sequence: CASSHPGGSYNEQFF.

This chain joins TRBV7-2 and TRBJ1-6; possible D gene TRBD1, 6 bases. Germline CDR1 and CDR2: SGHTA and FQGNSA. This CDR3 has 14 amino acids. Trimming took off 2 bases at V and 7 bases at J, with 9 bases between the two ends. The CDR3 DNA is TGTGCCAGCAGCTTAAGGGGGGTCAATTCACCCCTCCACTTT. This sequence encodes CASSLRGVNSPLHF.

The J gene is TRBJ1-5, the V gene TRBV29-1; D gene ambiguous. Germline V gives CDR1 SQVTM, CDR2 ANQGSEA. Deletions cut 4 bases from V and 3 bases from J, with 10 bases between. This CDR3 has 13 residues. The CDR3 coding sequence is TGCAGCGTTGGGCGGGGAGACAATCAGCCCCAGCATTTT. Protein: CSVGRGDNQPQHF.

This rearrangement joins TRBV24-1 to TRBJ2-7; 12 bases match TRBD1. V trimming: 4 bases; J trimming: 1 base; junction bases outside the gene matches: 7. This CDR3 region has 17 residues. Per the germline V gene, CDR1 is KGHDR and CDR2 is SFDVKD. For the CDR3, the DNA is TGTGCCACCAGTGAATCACCGGGACAGGGGGCTTCCTACGAGCAGTACTTC. It yields the protein CATSESPGQGASYEQYF.

V is TRBV7-2 and J is TRBJ2-2; D is undetermined. The germline V and J ends were trimmed by 4 bases and 4 bases, with 7 bases remaining between them. Germline-derived CDR1 and CDR2 are SGHTA and FQGNSA. This CDR3 has 13 residues. The CDR3 loop is CASSSVTTGELFF. The CDR3, as DNA: TGTGCCAGCAGCTCAGTAACCACCGGGGAGCTGTTTTTT.

The gene calls are TRBV23-1 and TRBJ2-7; 7 bases line up with TRBD1. TRBV23-1 has ORF status, its function being uncertain. V trimming: 2 bases; J trimming: 1 base; junction bases outside the gene matches: 2. The CDR3 spans 14 residues. CDR3 loop: CASSQGQDSYEQYF. The DNA of the CDR3 is TGCGCCAGCAGTCAAGGACAGGATTCCTACGAGCAGTACTTC.

The CDR3 loop is CASSDLWGGRAVDTQYF. DNA for the CDR3: TGTGCCAGCAGTGACCTGTGGGGCGGGAGGGCGGTAGATACGCAGTATTTT. The V gene is TRBV6-4, the J gene TRBJ2-3; 9 bases match TRBD2. V dropped 2 bases and J dropped 5; count of bases not matched to a gene: 11. The CDR3 spans 17 residues. Germline V gene sequence: CDR1 MRHNA, CDR2 SNTAGT.

The V gene is TRBV7-2, the J gene TRBJ2-1, with TRBD2 matching 10 bases. CDR1 is SGHTA, CDR2 FQGNSA, per germline. Trimming removed 1 base from V and 7 bases from J; junction bases left unmatched: 10. CDR3 length: 17 residues. The CDR3 here is CASSLDSSGRRQNEQFF. The DNA for the CDR3 is TGTGCCAGCAGCTTAGACAGTAGCGGGAGGCGCCAGAATGAGCAGTTCTTC.

Details on this clone: Other nucleotide sequences from this sample produce the same CDR3. The chain links TRBV7-2 to TRBJ1-2, with TRBD1 as a possible D gene (5 bases). Germline CDR1 and CDR2: SGHTA and FQGNSA. The CDR3 has 13 residues. Trimming shortened V by 2 bases and J by 3 bases, and 7 bases separated the two germline ends. For the CDR3, the DNA is TGTGCCAGCAGCTTAAGCAGGGACTATGGCTACACCTTC. It yields the protein CASSLSRDYGYTF. The variable domain in full, with the rest retrieved from reference TRBV7-2 and TRBJ1-2, is GAGVSQSPSNKVTEKGKDVELRCDPISGHTALYWYRQSLGQGLEFLIYFQGNSAPDKSGLPSDRFSAERTGGSVSTLTIQRTQQEDSAVYLCASSLSRDYGYTFGSGTRLTVV.

The CDR3 sequence: CASSPSSAGGPRFHEQYF. As DNA, the CDR3 is TGTGCCAGCAGCCCCAGTTCAGCGGGGGGGCCCCGGTTCCACGAGCAGTACTTC. V usage is TRBV5-4 and J usage is TRBJ2-5; 10 bases are shared with TRBD2. The J call is doubtful: the DNA matches TRBJ2-7 better. This CDR3 comprises 18 residues. Germline V gene data show CDR1 as SGHNT and CDR2 as YYREEE (reference sequence).

V gene TRBV6-5 combines with J gene TRBJ2-4; D remains unclear. There are 14 residues in the CDR3. The germline V and J ends were trimmed by 6 bases and 6 bases, with 15 bases remaining between them. Germline CDR1 and CDR2: MNHEY and SVGAGI. DNA for the CDR3: TGTGCCAGCAGCCCCGGATCTCCTAGAAACATTCAGTACTTC. It encodes CASSPGSPRNIQYF.

V and J are TRBV6-2 or TRBV6-3 and TRBJ2-2; D is unresolved. Germline CDR1 MNHEY, CDR2 SVGEGT. With 6 bases removed from V and 3 bases from J, the gap between germline ends came to 5 bases. CDR3 length equals 12 residues. The CDR3 region is CASSSHTGELFF. The DNA of the CDR3 is TGTGCCAGCAGCTCGCACACCGGGGAGCTGTTTTTT.

This sequence joins TRBV5-4 and TRBJ1-3, with TRBD1 matching over 8 bases. CDR3 length: 15 amino acids. Trimming at V came to 3 bases and at J to 5 bases, leaving 7 bases not matched to a gene. The germline CDR1 and CDR2 sequences are SGHNT and YYREEE (reference sequence). The DNA for the CDR3 is TGTGCCAGCAGCTCCGAAGGACAGGGTAGAAACACCATATATTTT. It encodes CASSSEGQGRNTIYF. Together with reference TRBV5-4 and TRBJ1-3, the CDR3 gives the full variable domain: ETGVTQSPTHLIKTRGQQVTLRCSSQSGHNTVSWYQQALGQGPQFIFQYYREEENGRGNFPPRFSGLQFPNYSSELNVNALELDDSALYLCASSSEGQGRNTIYFGEGSWLTVV.

The chain is built from TRBV9 and TRBJ1-1, with 10 bases that match TRBD1. Trimming cost V 4 bases and J 4 bases; bases outside gene matches: 13. The CDR3 sequence is 17 residues long. Germline assignment: CDR1 SGDLS and CDR2 YYNGEE. CDR3: CASSTHPGQGSITEAFF. The DNA of the CDR3 is TGTGCCAGCAGCACCCACCCGGGACAGGGGAGTATCACTGAAGCTTTCTTT. The full variable domain, with the rest looked up from reference TRBV9 and TRBJ1-1, is DSGVTQTPKHLITATGQRVTLRCSPRSGDLSVYWYQQSLDQGLQFLIQYYNGEERAKGNILERFSAQQFPDLHSELNLSSLELGDSALYFCASSTHPGQGSITEAFFGQGTRLTVV.

The chain employs TRBV5-7 and TRBJ1-2, with 7 bases lining up with TRBD1. TRBV5-7 is given ORF status, its function remaining uncertain. The CDR3 consists of 13 residues. V gave up 0 bases and J gave up 6 bases; unmatched junction bases: 2. CDR3 amino acids: CASSLGQGNGYTF. The CDR3 region has the DNA TGTGCCAGCAGCTTGGGACAGGGCAATGGCTACACCTTC.

V and J are TRBV30 and TRBJ2-3; the D gene is possibly TRBD1 (6 bases). This CDR3 comprises 12 residues. The V end was cut by 4 bases, the J end by 3 bases, with 8 bases between. Germline V lookup: CDR1 GTSNPN, CDR2 SVGIG (reference sequence). The CDR3 protein is CAWTRGTDTQYF. The CDR3 DNA reads as TGTGCCTGGACGAGGGGGACAGATACGCAGTATTTT.

This clone was picked up a small number of times. The CDR3 nucleotides read TGTGCCAGTGGGCTTGTAAGAAACACCATATATTTT. It translates to CASGLVRNTIYF. V gene TRBV28 combines with J gene TRBJ1-3; D remains ambiguous. This CDR3 has 12 residues. The germline CDR1 and CDR2 sequences are MDHEN and SYDVKM. The germline V and J ends were trimmed by 9 bases and 5 bases, with 11 bases remaining between them. Full variable domain (remainder filled in from reference TRBV28 and TRBJ1-3): DVKVTQSSRYLVKRTGEKVFLECVQDMDHENMFWYRQDPGLGLRLIYFSYDVKMKEKGDIPEGYSVSREKKERFSLILESASTNQTSMYLCASGLVRNTIYFGEGSWLTVV.

The chain uses TRBV7-2 and TRBJ1-2, with a possible D match to TRBD1 (6 bases). The length of the CDR3 is 14 residues. V gave up 4 bases and J gave up 1 base, with 10 bases separating them. Germline lookup yields CDR1 SGHTA and CDR2 FQGNSA. This chain's CDR3 is CASSSAGVNYGYTF. CDR3 in DNA: TGTGCCAGCAGCTCCGCAGGGGTTAACTATGGCTACACCTTC.

The chain carries TRBV7-2 and TRBJ2-7; 7 positions agree with TRBD2. J was trimmed by 0 bases and V by 5 bases; bases with no gene match: 16. Germline assignment: CDR1 SGHTA and CDR2 FQGNSA. The CDR3 has 18 amino acids. The chain's CDR3 is CASSPRAATSASSYEQYF. The CDR3, as DNA: TGTGCCAGCAGCCCTAGGGCGGCCACTAGCGCGAGCTCCTACGAGCAGTACTTC.

This clone was seen a handful of times. The chain couples TRBV5-1 to TRBJ2-5, with 7 bases that match TRBD1. Trimming cost V 5 bases and J 3 bases; bases outside gene matches: 10. CDR1 and CDR2 from the germline V gene are SGHRS and YFSETQ. The CDR3 runs to 15 residues. CDR3 loop: CASSYNVGTEETQYF. CDR3 nucleotides: TGCGCCAGCAGTTACAACGTGGGGACAGAAGAGACCCAGTACTTC.

V is TRBV28 and J is TRBJ1-3, with D possibly matching TRBD1 (5 bases). This CDR3 has 17 residues. Germline assignment: CDR1 MDHEN and CDR2 SYDVKM. Trimming removed 8 bases at V and 0 bases at J, with 20 bases between. The CDR3 DNA follows: TGTGCCAGCCGAGGGACGGAGCTCTTACTCTCTGGAAACACCATATATTTT. This sequence encodes CASRGTELLLSGNTIYF.

The chain has TRBV4-1 and TRBJ1-4; 7 bases fit TRBD1. The J segment lost 1 base and the V segment lost 4 bases, leaving 6 bases of the junction unmatched. The germline V gene encodes CDR1 MGHRA and CDR2 YSYEKL. This CDR3 is built from 16 residues. The CDR3 DNA sequence: TGCGCCAGCAGCCTACTTTACAGGGGAACTAATGAAAAACTGTTTTTT. It yields the protein CASSLLYRGTNEKLFF.

In this sample, this clone turned up once. The CDR3 region is CASSSPGTYTRAFF. The DNA for the CDR3 is TGTGCCAGCAGTTCCCCTGGAACGTATACGCGAGCTTTCTTT. The chain combines TRBV6-5 with TRBJ1-1; no definite D call. This CDR3 has 14 amino acids. Trimming pared 4 bases from V and 10 bases from J, leaving 19 bases between. Germline lookup yields CDR1 MNHEY and CDR2 SVGAGI.

V and J are TRBV3-1 (or the pseudogene TRBV3-2) and TRBJ1-6; D perhaps matches TRBD1 (5 bases). This CDR3 has 13 amino acids. Trimming removed 6 bases at V and 8 bases at J, with 11 bases between. Germline-derived CDR1 and CDR2 are LGHDT and YNNKEL (reference sequence). The CDR3 protein is CASRPGGDSPLHF. CDR3 sequence (DNA): TGTGCCAGCAGACCCGGGGGAGATTCACCCCTCCACTTT.

The chain carries TRBV25-1 and TRBJ1-2, with TRBD1 as a possible D gene (6 bases). Trimming took off 3 bases at V and 0 bases at J, with 8 bases between the two ends. There are 14 residues in the CDR3. Germline loops: CDR1 MGHDK, CDR2 SYGVNS. CDR3 residues: CASSDGGPNYGYTF. CDR3 in DNA: TGTGCCAGCAGTGATGGGGGCCCTAACTATGGCTACACCTTC.

The chain uses TRBV28 and TRBJ1-2; a weak D match, TRBD1 (6 bases). Germline values: CDR1 MDHEN, CDR2 SYDVKM. V was shortened by 8 bases and J by 5 bases, with 18 bases between the two germline ends. The CDR3 is 14 residues long. This CDR3 reads CASSGQTYFYGYTF. The CDR3 DNA reads as TGTGCCAGCTCCGGACAGACTTACTTTTATGGCTACACCTTC.

The genes are TRBV7-2 and TRBJ2-3; 12 nucleotides align to TRBD2. The V gene's germline CDR1 is SGHTA and CDR2 FQGNSA. The J segment lost 5 bases and the V segment lost 6 bases, leaving 18 bases of the junction unmatched. The CDR3 runs to 19 residues. CDR3 DNA: TGTGCCAGCAGTAGGGTCATCGGGCTAGCGGGGGGGCCGGGAGATACGCAGTATTTT. It is translated as CASSRVIGLAGGPGDTQYF.

This chain joins TRBV18 and TRBJ2-1; 7 bases fit TRBD1. V shed 3 bases, J shed 6 bases, and the junction held 2 bases outside the gene matches. Germline lookup yields CDR1 KGHSH and CDR2 LQKENI. The CDR3 spans 13 residues. CDR3 in amino acids: CASSPWDSNEQFF. The CDR3 bases are TGTGCCAGCTCACCCTGGGACAGCAATGAGCAGTTCTTC.